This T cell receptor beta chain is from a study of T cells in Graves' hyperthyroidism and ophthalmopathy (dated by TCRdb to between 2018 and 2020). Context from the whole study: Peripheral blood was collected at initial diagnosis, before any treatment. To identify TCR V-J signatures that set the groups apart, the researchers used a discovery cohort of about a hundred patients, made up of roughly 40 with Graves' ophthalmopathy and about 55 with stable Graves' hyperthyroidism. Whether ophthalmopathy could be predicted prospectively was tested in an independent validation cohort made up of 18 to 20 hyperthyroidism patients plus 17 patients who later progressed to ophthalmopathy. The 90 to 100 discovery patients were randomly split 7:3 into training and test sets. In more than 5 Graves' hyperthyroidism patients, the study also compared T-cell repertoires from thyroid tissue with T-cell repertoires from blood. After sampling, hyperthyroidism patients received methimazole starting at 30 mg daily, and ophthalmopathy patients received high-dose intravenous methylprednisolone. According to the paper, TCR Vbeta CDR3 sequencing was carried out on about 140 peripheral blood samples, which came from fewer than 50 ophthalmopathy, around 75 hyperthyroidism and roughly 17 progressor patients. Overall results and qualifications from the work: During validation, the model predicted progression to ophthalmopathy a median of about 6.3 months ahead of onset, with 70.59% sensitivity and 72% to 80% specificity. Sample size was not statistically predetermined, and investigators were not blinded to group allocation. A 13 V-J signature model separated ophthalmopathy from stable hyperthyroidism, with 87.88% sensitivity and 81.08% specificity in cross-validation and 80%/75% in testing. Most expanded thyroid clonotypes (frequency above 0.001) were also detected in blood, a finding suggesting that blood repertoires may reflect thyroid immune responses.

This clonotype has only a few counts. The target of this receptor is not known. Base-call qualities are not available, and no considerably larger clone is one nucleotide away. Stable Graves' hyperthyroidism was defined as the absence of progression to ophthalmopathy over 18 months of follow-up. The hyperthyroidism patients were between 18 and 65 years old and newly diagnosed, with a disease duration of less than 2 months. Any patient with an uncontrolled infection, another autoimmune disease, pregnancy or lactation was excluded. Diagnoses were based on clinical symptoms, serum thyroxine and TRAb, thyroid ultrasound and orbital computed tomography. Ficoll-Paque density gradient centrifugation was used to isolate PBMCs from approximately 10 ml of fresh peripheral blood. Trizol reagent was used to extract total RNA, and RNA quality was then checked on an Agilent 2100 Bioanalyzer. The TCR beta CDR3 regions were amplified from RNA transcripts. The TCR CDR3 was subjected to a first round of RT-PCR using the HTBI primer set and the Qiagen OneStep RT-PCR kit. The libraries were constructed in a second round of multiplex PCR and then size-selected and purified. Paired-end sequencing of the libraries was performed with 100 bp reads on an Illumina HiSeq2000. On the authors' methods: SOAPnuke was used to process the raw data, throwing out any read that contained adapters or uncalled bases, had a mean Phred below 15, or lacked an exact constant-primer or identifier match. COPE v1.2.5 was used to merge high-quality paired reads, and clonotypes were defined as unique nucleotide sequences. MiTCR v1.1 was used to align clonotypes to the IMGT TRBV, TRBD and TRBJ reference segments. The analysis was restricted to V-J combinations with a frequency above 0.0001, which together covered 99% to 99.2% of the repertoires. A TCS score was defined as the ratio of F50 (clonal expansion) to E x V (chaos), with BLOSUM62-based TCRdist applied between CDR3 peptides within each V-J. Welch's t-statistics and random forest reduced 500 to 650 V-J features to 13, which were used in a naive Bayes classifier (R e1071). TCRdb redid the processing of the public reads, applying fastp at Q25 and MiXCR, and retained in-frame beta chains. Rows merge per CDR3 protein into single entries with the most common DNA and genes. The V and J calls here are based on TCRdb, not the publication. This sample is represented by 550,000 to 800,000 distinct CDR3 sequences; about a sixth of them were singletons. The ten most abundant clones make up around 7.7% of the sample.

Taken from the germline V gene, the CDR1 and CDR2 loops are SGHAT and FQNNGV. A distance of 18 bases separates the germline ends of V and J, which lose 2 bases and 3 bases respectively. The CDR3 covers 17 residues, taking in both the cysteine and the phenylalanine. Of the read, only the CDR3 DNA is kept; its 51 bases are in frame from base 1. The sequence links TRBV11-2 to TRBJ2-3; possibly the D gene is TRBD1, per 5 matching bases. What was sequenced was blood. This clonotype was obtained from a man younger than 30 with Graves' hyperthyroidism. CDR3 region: CASSLIDSQVPTDTQYF. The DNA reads TGTGCCAGCAGCTTAATAGACAGTCAGGTTCCAACAGATACGCAGTATTTT.